This TCR beta chain was sequenced in a study of T cell changes during pregnancy in multiple sclerosis. V dropped 6 bases and J dropped 2; count of bases not matched to a gene: 4. Germline V gene sequence: CDR1 ENHRY, CDR2 SYGVKD. CDR3 length: 13 residues. This table comes from immunoSEQ multiplex PCR, and its TCRdb copy is limited to in-frame clones, with some not included. The table has more than 55,000 clones, 80% to 95% seen once. The starting material was peripheral blood, obtained in the third trimester of pregnancy. The receptor comes from a female donor in good health, enrolled as a control in a pregnancy study. The rearrangement uses TRBV10-3 and TRBJ2-7, with TRBD1 matching 7 bases. The CDR3 protein is CAISRDRAYEQYF. CDR3 DNA: TGTGCCATCAGCAGGGACAGAGCCTACGAGCAGTACTTC.